A single sample gave rise to the 20 T cell receptor beta chains below, sequenced in a study of Ad26.COV2.S vaccination and SARS-CoV-2 variants. TCRdb keeps only in-frame clones here, not all; method: immunoSEQ multiplex PCR. Altogether about 350,000 clones are present, approximately 86% being singletons, with the ten largest covering about 10%. The treatment was: over 15 received Ad26.COV2.S at low or high dose, single or two shots; about 5 received placebo; per-sample allocation not given. Specimen acquisition occurred on day 63 following the initial vaccine or placebo injection. The sample here was peripheral blood, taken in a trial of Ad26.COV2.S vaccine versus placebo. These receptors were obtained from a person between 18 and 60 years old who received the Ad26.COV2.S COVID-19 vaccine or a placebo.

J is TRBJ1-4 and V is TRBV5-6; TRBD1 agrees at 8 bases. This CDR3 contains 15 residues. V dropped 4 bases and J dropped 6; count of bases not matched to a gene: 8. Germline values: CDR1 SGHDT, CDR2 YYEEEE. CDR3 bases: TGTGCCAGCAGCGATGGACAGGGTGGTTATGAAAAACTGTTTTTT. Amino acids: CASSDGQGGYEKLFF.

This CDR3 is CASSYGDRGDDTQYF. The CDR3 nucleotides read TGTGCCAGCAGCTACGGGGACAGGGGGGACGATACGCAGTATTTT. This sequence joins TRBV11-3 and TRBJ2-3, with 11 bases that match TRBD1. CDR1 SGHNT and CDR2 YENEEA come from the germline V gene. The CDR3 runs 15 residues. After removal of 4 bases from V and 6 bases from J, the junction contained 6 bases not matched to a gene. The whole variable domain, filled in from reference TRBV11-3 and TRBJ2-3, reads EAGVVQSPRYKIIEKKQPVAFWCNPISGHNTLYWYLQNLGQGPELLIRYENEEAVDDSQLPKDRFSAERLKGVDSTLKIQPAELGDSAVYLCASSYGDRGDDTQYFGPGTRLTVL.

The chain combines TRBV9 with TRBJ1-1, with D perhaps matching TRBD1 (5 bases). Germline assignment: CDR1 SGDLS and CDR2 YYNGEE. This CDR3 contains 14 residues. Trimming pared 5 bases from V and 0 bases from J, leaving 11 bases between. The CDR3 region is CASSQGGMNTEAFF. CDR3 nucleotides: TGTGCCAGCAGTCAGGGCGGAATGAACACTGAAGCTTTCTTT.

The V gene is TRBV2, the J gene TRBJ1-2; tentative D call: TRBD1 (6 bases). CDR3 length: 15 residues. Germline V gene lookup returns CDR1 SNHLY and CDR2 FYNNEI. The germline V and J ends were trimmed by 0 bases and 8 bases, with 16 bases remaining between them. The CDR3 DNA reads TGTGCCAGCAGTGAAGCGCTTGACAGGCAACAAGGCTACACCTTC. Its protein product is CASSEALDRQQGYTF.

This clone has a handful of counts. CDR3 loop: CASSVEEQYF. The CDR3 coding sequence is TGTGCCAGCTCCGTAGAAGAGCAGTACTTC. This sequence joins TRBV2 and TRBJ2-7; D gene uncertain. The CDR3 has 10 amino acids. Deletions cut 8 bases from V and 7 bases from J, with 9 bases between. Germline lookup yields CDR1 SNHLY and CDR2 FYNNEI. Drawing the rest from reference TRBV2 and TRBJ2-7, the complete variable domain is EPEVTQTPSHQVTQMGQEVILRCVPISNHLYFYWYRQILGQKVEFLVSFYNNEISEKSEIFDDQFSVERPDGSNFTLKIRSTKLEDSAMYFCASSVEEQYFGPGTRLTVT.

The rearrangement uses TRBV7-9 and TRBJ2-1; D gene unclear. V was shortened by 1 base and J by 0 bases, with 7 bases between the two germline ends. Germline CDR1 and CDR2: SEHNR and FQNEAQ (reference sequence). The CDR3 has 15 amino acids. As DNA, the CDR3 is TGTGCCAGCAGCTTAGAAGCGACCTCCTACAATGAGCAGTTCTTC. Its translation: CASSLEATSYNEQFF.

The V gene is TRBV2, the J gene TRBJ1-2; D gene ambiguous. CDR1 SNHLY and CDR2 FYNNEI come from the germline V gene. The germline V and J ends were trimmed by 6 bases and 1 base, with 9 bases remaining between them. The CDR3 consists of 13 residues. In DNA, the CDR3 is TGTGCCAGCAGGAAGGACGGTAACTATGGCTACACCTTC. Translation: CASRKDGNYGYTF.

This chain joins TRBV9 and TRBJ2-2; D may correspond to TRBD1 or TRBD2 (5 bases each). This CDR3 is built from 17 residues. Trimming took off 3 bases at V and 2 bases at J, with 17 bases between the two ends. Germline V gene lookup returns CDR1 SGDLS and CDR2 YYNGEE. The CDR3 loop reads CASSARSGTQNTGELFF. The CDR3 DNA sequence: TGTGCCAGCAGCGCGCGATCCGGGACGCAAAACACCGGGGAGCTGTTTTTT.

The chain combines TRBV3-1 (or the pseudogene TRBV3-2) with TRBJ1-1; D unclear. V was shortened by 2 bases and J by 1 base, with 8 bases between the two germline ends. This CDR3 has 14 amino acids. Germline V gene lookup returns CDR1 LGHDT and CDR2 YNNKEL (reference sequence). This CDR3 reads CASSQSQSNTEAFF. The DNA for the CDR3 is TGTGCCAGCAGCCAATCCCAGTCGAACACTGAAGCTTTCTTT.

This clone was detected once. The chain couples TRBV4-3 to TRBJ2-2, with D hard to call. V shed 1 base and J shed 2 bases, with 5 bases lying between them. This CDR3 has 14 amino acids. Per germline, CDR1 LGHNA and CDR2 YSLEER. DNA for the CDR3: TGCGCCAGCAGCCAAGTTTTCAACACCGGGGAGCTGTTTTTT. This sequence encodes CASSQVFNTGELFF.

The chain combines TRBV19 with TRBJ2-7; TRBD1 might be the D (5 bases). The CDR3 covers 19 residues. The germline V gene encodes CDR1 LNHDA and CDR2 SQIVND (reference sequence). V was shortened by 5 bases and J by 9 bases, with 35 bases between the two germline ends. CDR3 nucleotide sequence: TGTGCCAGTAGTTCTAACCGAATGGACGTACTGAAGGGGAAATCTGTGCAGTACTTC. Its protein product is CASSSNRMDVLKGKSVQYF.

This sequence joins TRBV7-2 and TRBJ1-5; D perhaps matches TRBD1 (5 bases). Germline CDR1 is SGHTA and CDR2 is FQGNSA. The CDR3 consists of 14 residues. Trimming cost V 5 bases and J 11 bases, with 19 bases left between them. This chain's CDR3 is CASSLQGTDGAQHF. CDR3 sequence (DNA): TGTGCCAGCAGCCTCCAGGGAACCGACGGGGCCCAGCATTTT.

The chain combines TRBV5-4 with TRBJ2-1; no firm D call. Germline values: CDR1 SGHNT, CDR2 YYREEE (reference sequence). The CDR3 is 12 amino acids. Trimming left V 4 bases short and J 10 bases short, with 12 bases between. The DNA of the CDR3 is TGTGCCAGCAGCGGAGTCGCCCGGGAGCAGTTCTTC. Its translation is CASSGVAREQFF.

To note about this clone: Different DNA sequences within this sample yield the same CDR3. The rearrangement links TRBV28 to TRBJ1-5; a possible D gene is TRBD1 (5 bases). The V and J ends lost 4 bases and 2 bases respectively, with 9 bases between them. CDR1 and CDR2 (germline): MDHEN, SYDVKM. This CDR3 region has 14 residues. CDR3 sequence reads: CASSSGTGNQPQHF. The DNA of the CDR3 is TGTGCCAGCAGTTCAGGGACGGGCAATCAGCCCCAGCATTTT.

This clone was picked up one time. This rearrangement joins TRBV5-1 to TRBJ2-7; 7 bases are a match to TRBD2. This CDR3 has 15 amino acids. V lost 4 bases and J lost 3; bases outside the gene matches: 10. Per the germline V gene, CDR1 is SGHRS and CDR2 is YFSETQ. CDR3 residues: CASSPPSGGNYEQYF. Here the CDR3 DNA reads TGCGCCAGCAGCCCACCATCGGGAGGCAACTACGAGCAGTACTTC.

This rearrangement joins TRBV6-5 to TRBJ2-5; D gene unclear. CDR3 length: 13 residues. Per the germline V gene, CDR1 is MNHEY and CDR2 is SVGAGI. Trimming shortened V by 3 bases and J by 4 bases, and 9 bases separated the two germline ends. This CDR3 reads CASSYWQTETQYF. CDR3 bases: TGTGCCAGCAGTTATTGGCAGACAGAGACCCAGTACTTC.

The J gene is TRBJ1-3, the V gene TRBV28; no firm D call. Trimming pared 4 bases from V and 4 bases from J, leaving 8 bases between. The CDR3 has 13 amino acids. In germline, CDR1 is MDHEN, CDR2 SYDVKM. The CDR3 is CASSSGDGNTIYF. The CDR3 coding sequence is TGTGCCAGCAGTTCTGGTGACGGAAACACCATATATTTT.

The J gene is TRBJ1-1, the V gene TRBV7-9; D is perhaps TRBD1 (5 bases). Deletions cut 3 bases from V and 7 bases from J, with 9 bases between. The CDR3 is 12 amino acids. From germline, CDR1 is SEHNR and CDR2 FQNEAQ (reference sequence). The DNA of the CDR3 is TGTGCCAGCAGCTTGGGGGGTTTTGAAGCTTTCTTT. As protein: CASSLGGFEAFF.

This chain uses TRBV15 with TRBJ1-4; D is undetermined. Germline V gene lookup returns CDR1 LNHNV and CDR2 YYDKDF (reference sequence). The V end was cut by 1 base, the J end by 5 bases, with 11 bases between. The CDR3 consists of 15 residues. CDR3 coding DNA: TGTGCCACCAGCAGAGGATCCGGACGGAATGAAAAACTGTTTTTT. Its protein is CATSRGSGRNEKLFF.

The J gene is TRBJ1-2, the V gene TRBV3-1 (or the pseudogene TRBV3-2); TRBD1 matches at 7 bases. Germline loops: CDR1 LGHDT, CDR2 YNNKEL (reference sequence). J was trimmed by 4 bases and V by 4 bases; bases with no gene match: 3. The CDR3 has 13 residues. CDR3 nucleotides: TGTGCCAGCAGCCGACAGGGTTCCTATGGCTACACCTTC. Amino acid sequence: CASSRQGSYGYTF.